A single sample is the source of the 11 T cell receptor beta chains below, sequenced in a study of human T cells and chemical hapten exposure. TCRdb fed the RACE reads into MiXCR, producing one record per CDR3 protein. The table records some 110,000 distinct CDR3 sequences, 30% to 35% of them present only once. As for time point: patch test 3, about 24 weeks after DPC sensitization. Treatment indicated: therapeutic diphenylcyclopropenone sensitization with weekly scalp DPC. The material sequenced was whole blood, taken in connection with sensitization to the hapten diphenylcyclopropenone (DPC). The receptors originated from a man between 40 and 49 years old with alopecia areata. Some clones in this sample may be carry-over from other donors' samples.

V gene TRBV20-1 combines with J gene TRBJ1-1; possibly TRBD1 for D (5 bases). V dropped 0 bases and J dropped 0 bases, with 11 bases sitting between them. Germline lookup yields CDR1 DFQATT and CDR2 SNEGSKA (reference sequence). The CDR3 length is 15 residues. CDR3 protein: CSARDDGQMNTEAFF. For the CDR3, the DNA is TGCAGTGCTAGAGATGATGGACAAATGAACACTGAAGCTTTCTTT.

The genes are TRBV7-2 and TRBJ2-1; TRBD2 might be the D (5 bases). V lost 5 bases, J lost 9 bases, and 17 bases lay in between. The germline gives CDR1 SGHTA, CDR2 FQGNSA. This CDR3 region has 14 residues. The CDR3 loop reads CASSRSREYLEQFF. DNA of the CDR3: TGTGCCAGCAGCCGGAGTAGGGAGTACCTTGAGCAGTTCTTC.

The chain carries TRBV28 and TRBJ2-5; weak D call: TRBD1 (6 bases). The CDR3 contains 15 residues. V lost 3 bases to trimming and J lost 1 base, with 12 bases between them. Per the germline V gene, CDR1 is MDHEN and CDR2 is SYDVKM. The DNA for the CDR3 is TGTGCCAGCAGTTTCGTGGACAGAATCCAAGAGACCCAGTACTTC. Translating gives CASSFVDRIQETQYF. The complete variable domain, with remaining parts taken from reference TRBV28 and TRBJ2-5, reads DVKVTQSSRYLVKRTGEKVFLECVQDMDHENMFWYRQDPGLGLRLIYFSYDVKMKEKGDIPEGYSVSREKKERFSLILESASTNQTSMYLCASSFVDRIQETQYFGPGTRLLVL.

This sequence joins TRBV6-6 and TRBJ1-4; TRBD1 matches 7 bases. The V gene's germline CDR1 is MNHNY and CDR2 SVGAGI (reference sequence). There are 14 residues in the CDR3. The J segment lost 5 bases and the V segment lost 2 bases, leaving 2 bases of the junction unmatched. CDR3 region: CASSYRQGNEKLFF. CDR3 in DNA: TGTGCCAGCAGTTACCGACAGGGAAATGAAAAACTGTTTTTT.

This chain links TRBV7-6 with TRBJ2-6, with D unclear. Germline assignment: CDR1 SGHVS and CDR2 FNYEAQ. V was cut by 0 bases and J by 0 bases, with 15 bases left in between. The CDR3 is 19 residues long. Written as DNA, the CDR3 is TGTGCCAGCAGCTTAGCTGCGAGTACCTTTAGCTCTGGGGCCAACGTCCTGACTTTC. Amino acids: CASSLAASTFSSGANVLTF.

This clonotype was recorded a few times. A read error may produce the germline difference seen at one junction end. This chain joins TRBV4-3 and TRBJ2-1; TRBD2 agrees at 8 bases. There are 12 residues in the CDR3. CDR1 is LGHNA, CDR2 YSLEER, per germline. This chain's CDR3 is CASSPPSGTRHF. In nucleotides, the CDR3 is TGCGCCAGCAGCCCCCCGTCCGGGACTAGACACTTC.

This chain uses TRBV24-1 with TRBJ2-7; a possible D gene is TRBD2 (5 bases). The CDR3 is 12 residues long. Between the trimmed V and J ends, which lost 6 bases and 3 bases, there was a span of 8 bases. The germline V gene has CDR1 KGHDR and CDR2 SFDVKD. As DNA, the CDR3 is TGTGCCACCAGTTCGGCGGGCTACGAGCAGTACTTC. Protein: CATSSAGYEQYF.

The J gene is TRBJ2-1, the V gene TRBV20-1; TRBD2 matches 8 bases. CDR1 DFQATT and CDR2 SNEGSKA come from the germline V gene (reference sequence). V gave up 3 bases and J gave up 16 bases; unmatched junction bases: 11. This CDR3 contains 12 residues. CDR3 region: CSASFSGASYFF. The CDR3 DNA is TGCAGTGCTAGCTTTAGCGGGGCTAGCTACTTCTTC.

The rearrangement links TRBV4-2 to TRBJ1-6; TRBD1 is a possible D gene (5 bases). CDR3 size: 15 residues. Trimming left V 4 bases short and J 4 bases short, with 11 bases between. The germline V gene encodes CDR1 LGHNA and CDR2 YNFKEQ. This chain's CDR3 is CASSRLTGYNSPLHF. The CDR3 DNA follows: TGTGCCAGCAGCCGCTTAACAGGTTATAATTCACCCCTCCACTTT.

J is TRBJ2-6 and V is TRBV6-5; possibly TRBD2 for D (5 bases). Deletions cut 0 bases from V and 0 bases from J, with 12 bases between. CDR1 and CDR2 from the germline V gene are MNHEY and SVGAGI. The CDR3 length is 18 residues. The CDR3 loop reads CASSYSRGLYSGANVLTF. The CDR3, as DNA: TGTGCCAGCAGTTACTCGAGAGGGCTATACTCTGGGGCCAACGTCCTGACTTTC.

The CDR3 is CASSLGIAGPGPDTQYF. The DNA for the CDR3 is TGTGCCAGCAGCTTGGGGATAGCGGGACCGGGCCCAGATACGCAGTATTTT. This chain links TRBV5-5 with TRBJ2-3; 8 positions agree with TRBD2. This CDR3 is 17 amino acids long. Germline loops: CDR1 SGHKS, CDR2 YYEKEE (reference sequence). J was trimmed by 4 bases and V by 0 bases; bases with no gene match: 10.